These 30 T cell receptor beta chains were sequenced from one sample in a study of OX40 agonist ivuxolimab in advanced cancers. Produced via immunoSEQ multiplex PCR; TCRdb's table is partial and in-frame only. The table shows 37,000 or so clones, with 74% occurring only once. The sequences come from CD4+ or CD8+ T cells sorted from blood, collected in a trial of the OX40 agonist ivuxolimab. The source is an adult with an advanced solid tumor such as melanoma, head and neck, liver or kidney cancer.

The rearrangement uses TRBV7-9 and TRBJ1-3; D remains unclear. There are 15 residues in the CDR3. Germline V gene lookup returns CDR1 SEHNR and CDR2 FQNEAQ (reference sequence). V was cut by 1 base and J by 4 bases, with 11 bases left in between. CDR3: CASSLGILGGNTIYF. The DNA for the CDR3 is TGTGCCAGCAGCTTAGGAATACTGGGAGGAAACACCATATATTTT.

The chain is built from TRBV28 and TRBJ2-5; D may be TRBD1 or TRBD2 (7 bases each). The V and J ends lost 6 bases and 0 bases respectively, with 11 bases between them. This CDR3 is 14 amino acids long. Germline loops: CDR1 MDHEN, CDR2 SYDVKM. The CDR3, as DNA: TGTGCCAGCAGCAGGGGGGGAAACCAAGAGACCCAGTACTTC. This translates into CASSRGGNQETQYF.

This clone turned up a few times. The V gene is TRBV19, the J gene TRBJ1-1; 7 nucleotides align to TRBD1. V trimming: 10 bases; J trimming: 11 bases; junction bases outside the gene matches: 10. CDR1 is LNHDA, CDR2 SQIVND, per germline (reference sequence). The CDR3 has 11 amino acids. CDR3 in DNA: TGTGCCACCACAGGGGATCTTCGGGCTTTCTTT. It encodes CATTGDLRAFF.

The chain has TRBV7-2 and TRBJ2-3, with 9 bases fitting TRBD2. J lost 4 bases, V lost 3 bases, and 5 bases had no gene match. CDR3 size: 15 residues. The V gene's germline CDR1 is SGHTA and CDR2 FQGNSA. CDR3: CASSFAGGPADTQYF. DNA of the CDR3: TGTGCCAGCAGCTTTGCGGGGGGGCCGGCAGATACGCAGTATTTT.

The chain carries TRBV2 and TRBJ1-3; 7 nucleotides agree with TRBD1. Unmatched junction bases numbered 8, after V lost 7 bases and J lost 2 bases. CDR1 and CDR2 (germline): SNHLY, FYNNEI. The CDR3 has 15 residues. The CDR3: CASTRDSVTGNTIYF. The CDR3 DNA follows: TGTGCCAGCACCCGGGACAGTGTAACTGGAAACACCATATATTTT.

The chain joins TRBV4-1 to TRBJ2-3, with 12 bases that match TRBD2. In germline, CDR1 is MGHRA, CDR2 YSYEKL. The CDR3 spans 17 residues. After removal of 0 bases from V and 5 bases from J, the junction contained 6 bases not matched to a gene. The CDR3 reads CASSQEVTSGGGDTQYF. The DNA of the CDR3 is TGCGCCAGCAGCCAAGAAGTGACTAGCGGGGGAGGAGATACGCAGTATTTT.

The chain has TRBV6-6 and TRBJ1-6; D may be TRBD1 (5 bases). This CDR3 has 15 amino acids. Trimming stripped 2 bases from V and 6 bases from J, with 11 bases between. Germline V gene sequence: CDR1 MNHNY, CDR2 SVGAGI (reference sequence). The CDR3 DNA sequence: TGTGCCAGCAGTTACGATCCAGGGTCTAATTCACCCCTCCACTTT. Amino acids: CASSYDPGSNSPLHF.

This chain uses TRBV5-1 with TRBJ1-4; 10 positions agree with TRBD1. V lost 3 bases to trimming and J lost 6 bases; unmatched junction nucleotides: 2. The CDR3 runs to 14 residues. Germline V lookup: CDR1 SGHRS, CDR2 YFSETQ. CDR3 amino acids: CASSYDRGHEKLFF. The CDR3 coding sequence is TGCGCCAGCAGCTACGACAGGGGGCATGAAAAACTGTTTTTT.

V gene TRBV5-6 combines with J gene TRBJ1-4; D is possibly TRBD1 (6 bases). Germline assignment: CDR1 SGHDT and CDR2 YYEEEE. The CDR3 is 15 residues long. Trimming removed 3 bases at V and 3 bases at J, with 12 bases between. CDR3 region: CASSYTGLPNEKLFF. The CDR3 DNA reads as TGTGCCAGCAGCTACACAGGGCTTCCTAATGAAAAACTGTTTTTT.

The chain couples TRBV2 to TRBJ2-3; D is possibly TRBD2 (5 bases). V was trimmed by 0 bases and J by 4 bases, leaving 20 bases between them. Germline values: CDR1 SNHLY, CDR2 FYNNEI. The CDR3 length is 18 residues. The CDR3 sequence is CASSEAVPGSSNADTQYF. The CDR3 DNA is TGTGCCAGCAGTGAAGCAGTACCGGGATCGAGCAATGCAGATACGCAGTATTTT.

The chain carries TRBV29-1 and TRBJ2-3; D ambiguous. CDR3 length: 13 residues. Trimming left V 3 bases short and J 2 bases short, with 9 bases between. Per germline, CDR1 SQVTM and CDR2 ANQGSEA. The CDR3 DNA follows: TGCAGCGTTGACCCCTCTTTCACAGATACGCAGTATTTT. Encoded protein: CSVDPSFTDTQYF.

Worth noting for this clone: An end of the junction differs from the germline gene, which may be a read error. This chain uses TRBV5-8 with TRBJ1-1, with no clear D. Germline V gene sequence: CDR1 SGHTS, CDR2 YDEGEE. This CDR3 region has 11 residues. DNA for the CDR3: TGTGCCAGCCGACAAAACCTTGAACAGATCTTT. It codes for CASRQNLEQIF.

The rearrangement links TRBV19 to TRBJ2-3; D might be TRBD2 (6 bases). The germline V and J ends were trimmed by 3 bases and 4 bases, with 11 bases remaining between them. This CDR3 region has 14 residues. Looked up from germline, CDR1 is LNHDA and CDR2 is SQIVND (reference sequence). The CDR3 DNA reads TGTGCCAGTAGTATGATGGGGGGTTCAGATACGCAGTATTTT. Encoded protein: CASSMMGGSDTQYF.

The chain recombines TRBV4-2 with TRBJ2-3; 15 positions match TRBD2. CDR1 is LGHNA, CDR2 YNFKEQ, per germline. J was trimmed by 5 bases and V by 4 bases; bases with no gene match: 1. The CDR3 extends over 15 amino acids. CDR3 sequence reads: CASSRGLAGGDTQYF. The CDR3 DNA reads TGTGCCAGCAGCCGGGGACTAGCGGGGGGAGATACGCAGTATTTT.

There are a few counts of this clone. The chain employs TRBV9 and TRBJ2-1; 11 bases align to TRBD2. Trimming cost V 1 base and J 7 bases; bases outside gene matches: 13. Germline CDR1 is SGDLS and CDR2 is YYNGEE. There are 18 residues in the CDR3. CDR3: CASSVTGSGGAVGNEQFF. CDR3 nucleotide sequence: TGTGCCAGCAGCGTAACGGGTAGCGGGGGGGCCGTCGGGAATGAGCAGTTCTTC. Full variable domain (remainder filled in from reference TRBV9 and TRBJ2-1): DSGVTQTPKHLITATGQRVTLRCSPRSGDLSVYWYQQSLDQGLQFLIQYYNGEERAKGNILERFSAQQFPDLHSELNLSSLELGDSALYFCASSVTGSGGAVGNEQFFGPGTRLTVL.

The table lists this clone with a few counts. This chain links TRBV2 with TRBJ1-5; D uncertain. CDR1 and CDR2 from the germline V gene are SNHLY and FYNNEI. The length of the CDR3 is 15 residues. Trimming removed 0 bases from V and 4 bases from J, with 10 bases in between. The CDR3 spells CASSEARTGNQPQHF. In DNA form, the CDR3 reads TGTGCCAGCAGTGAAGCGAGGACGGGAAATCAGCCCCAGCATTTT.

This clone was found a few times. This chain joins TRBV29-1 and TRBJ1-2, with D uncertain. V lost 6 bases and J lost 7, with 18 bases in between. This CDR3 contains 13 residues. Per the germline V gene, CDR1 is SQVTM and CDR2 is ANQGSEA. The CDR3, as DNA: TGCAGCGTGGCCCCCCTTAATCGTCCTGGCTACACCTTC. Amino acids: CSVAPLNRPGYTF.

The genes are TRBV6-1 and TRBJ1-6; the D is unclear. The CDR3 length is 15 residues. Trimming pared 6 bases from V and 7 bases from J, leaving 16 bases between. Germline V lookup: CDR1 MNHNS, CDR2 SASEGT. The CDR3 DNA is TGTGCCAGCAGCGAACAAAACCGTGGGAATTCACCCCTCCACTTT. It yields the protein CASSEQNRGNSPLHF.

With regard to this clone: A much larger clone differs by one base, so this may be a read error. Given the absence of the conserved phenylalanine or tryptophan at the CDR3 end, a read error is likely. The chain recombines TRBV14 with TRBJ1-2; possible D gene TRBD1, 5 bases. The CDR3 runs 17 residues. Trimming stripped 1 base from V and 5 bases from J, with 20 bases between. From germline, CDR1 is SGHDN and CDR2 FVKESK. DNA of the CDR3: TGTGCCAGCAGCCAAGGGTACTCTCCTGTAGGGGCTTATGGCTACACCCTC. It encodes CASSQGYSPVGAYGYTL.

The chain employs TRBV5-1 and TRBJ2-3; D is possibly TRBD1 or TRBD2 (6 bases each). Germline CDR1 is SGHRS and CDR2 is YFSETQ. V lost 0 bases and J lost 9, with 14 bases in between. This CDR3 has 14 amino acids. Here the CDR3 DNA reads TGCGCCAGCAGCTTGGCCGGGAAAGGGGGGACGCAGTATTTT. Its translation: CASSLAGKGGTQYF. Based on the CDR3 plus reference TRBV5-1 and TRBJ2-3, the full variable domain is KAGVTQTPRYLIKTRGQQVTLSCSPISGHRSVSWYQQTPGQGLQFLFEYFSETQRNKGNFPGRFSGRQFSNSRSEMNVSTLELGDSALYLCASSLAGKGGTQYFGPGTRLTVL.

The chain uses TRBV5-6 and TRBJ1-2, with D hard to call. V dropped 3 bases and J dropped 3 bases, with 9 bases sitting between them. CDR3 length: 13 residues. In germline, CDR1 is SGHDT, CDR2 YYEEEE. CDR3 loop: CASSSSAYYGYTF. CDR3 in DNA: TGTGCCAGCAGCTCCTCAGCGTACTATGGCTACACCTTC.

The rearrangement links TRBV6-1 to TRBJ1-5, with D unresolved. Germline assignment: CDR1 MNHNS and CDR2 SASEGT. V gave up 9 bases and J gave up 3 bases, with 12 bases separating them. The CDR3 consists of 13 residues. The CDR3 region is CASTGFLNQPQHF. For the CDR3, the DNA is TGTGCCAGTACCGGGTTCCTCAATCAGCCCCAGCATTTT.

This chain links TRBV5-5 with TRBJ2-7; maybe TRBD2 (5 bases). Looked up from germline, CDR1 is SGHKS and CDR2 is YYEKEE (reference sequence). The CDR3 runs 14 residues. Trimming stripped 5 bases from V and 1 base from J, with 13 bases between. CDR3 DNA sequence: TGTGCCAGCAGTCTCGGACTCGGGTCCTACGAGCAGTACGTC. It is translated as CASSLGLGSYEQYV.

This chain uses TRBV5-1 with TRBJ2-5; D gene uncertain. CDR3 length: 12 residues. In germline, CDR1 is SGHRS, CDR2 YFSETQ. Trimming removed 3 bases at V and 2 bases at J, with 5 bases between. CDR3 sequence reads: CASSSGQETQYF. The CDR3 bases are TGCGCCAGCAGCTCCGGACAAGAGACCCAGTACTTC.

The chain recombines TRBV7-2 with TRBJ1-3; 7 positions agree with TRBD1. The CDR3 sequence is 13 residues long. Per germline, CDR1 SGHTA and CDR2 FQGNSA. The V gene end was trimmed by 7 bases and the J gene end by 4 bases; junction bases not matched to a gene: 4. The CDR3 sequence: CASNRGPGNTIYF. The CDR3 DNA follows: TGTGCCAGCAACAGGGGTCCCGGAAACACCATATATTTT.

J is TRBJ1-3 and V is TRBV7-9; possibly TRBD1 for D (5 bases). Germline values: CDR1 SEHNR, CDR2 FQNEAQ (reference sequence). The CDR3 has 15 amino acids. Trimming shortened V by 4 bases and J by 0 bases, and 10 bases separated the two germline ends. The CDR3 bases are TGTGCCAGCAGCTCGAGACAGAGCTCTGGAAACACCATATATTTT. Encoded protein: CASSSRQSSGNTIYF.

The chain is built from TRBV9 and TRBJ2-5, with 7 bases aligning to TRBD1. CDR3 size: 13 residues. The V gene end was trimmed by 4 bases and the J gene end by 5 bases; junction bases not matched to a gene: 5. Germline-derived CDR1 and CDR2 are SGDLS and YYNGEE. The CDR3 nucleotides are TGTGCCAGCAGCAGAGGGGGCGCGGAGACCCAGTACTTC. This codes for CASSRGGAETQYF.

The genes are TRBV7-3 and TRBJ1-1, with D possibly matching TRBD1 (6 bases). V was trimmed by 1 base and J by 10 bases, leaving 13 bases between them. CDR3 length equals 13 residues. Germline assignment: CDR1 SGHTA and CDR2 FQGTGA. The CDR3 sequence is CASSLSRQDVAFF. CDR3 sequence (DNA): TGTGCCAGCAGCTTAAGTAGACAGGATGTAGCTTTCTTT. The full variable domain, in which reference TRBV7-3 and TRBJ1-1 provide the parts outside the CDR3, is GAGVSQTPSNKVTEKGKYVELRCDPISGHTALYWYRQSLGQGPEFLIYFQGTGAADDSGLPNDRFFAVRPEGSVSTLKIQRTERGDSAVYLCASSLSRQDVAFFGQGTRLTVV.

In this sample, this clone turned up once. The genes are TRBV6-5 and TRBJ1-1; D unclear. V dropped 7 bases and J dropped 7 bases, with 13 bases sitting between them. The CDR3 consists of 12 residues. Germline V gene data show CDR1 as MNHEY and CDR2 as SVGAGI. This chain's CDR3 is CASINSIFEAFF. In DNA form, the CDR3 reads TGTGCCAGCATTAACAGCATATTTGAAGCTTTCTTT.

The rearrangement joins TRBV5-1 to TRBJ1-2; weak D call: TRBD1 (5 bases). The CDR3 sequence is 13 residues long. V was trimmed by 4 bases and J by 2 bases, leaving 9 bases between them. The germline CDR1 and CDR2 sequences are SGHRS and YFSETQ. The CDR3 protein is CASSLGANYGYTF. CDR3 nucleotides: TGCGCCAGCAGCCTAGGGGCGAACTATGGCTACACCTTC.